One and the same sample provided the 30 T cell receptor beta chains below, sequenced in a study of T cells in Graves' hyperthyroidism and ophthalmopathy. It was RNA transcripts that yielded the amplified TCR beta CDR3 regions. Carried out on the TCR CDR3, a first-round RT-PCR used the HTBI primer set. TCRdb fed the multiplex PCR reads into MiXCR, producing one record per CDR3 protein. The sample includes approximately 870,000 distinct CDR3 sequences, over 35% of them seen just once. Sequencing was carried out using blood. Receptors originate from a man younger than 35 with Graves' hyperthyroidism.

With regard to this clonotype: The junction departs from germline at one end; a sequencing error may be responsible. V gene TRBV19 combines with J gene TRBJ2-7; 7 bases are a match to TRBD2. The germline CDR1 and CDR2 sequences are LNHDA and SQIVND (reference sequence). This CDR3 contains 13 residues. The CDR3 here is CASRSAGAYGQYF. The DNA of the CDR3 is TGTGCCAGTAGATCGGCGGGAGCCTACGGGCAGTACTTC.

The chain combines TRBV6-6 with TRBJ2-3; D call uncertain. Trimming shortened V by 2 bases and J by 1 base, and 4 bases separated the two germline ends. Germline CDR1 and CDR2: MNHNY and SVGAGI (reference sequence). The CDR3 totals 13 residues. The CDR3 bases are TGTGCCAGCAGTTACACCCGCACAGATACGCAGTATTTT. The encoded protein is CASSYTRTDTQYF.

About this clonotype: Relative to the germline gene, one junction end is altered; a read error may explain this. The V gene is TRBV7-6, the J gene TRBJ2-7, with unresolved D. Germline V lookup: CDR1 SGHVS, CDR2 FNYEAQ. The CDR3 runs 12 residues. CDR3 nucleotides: TGTGCCAGCAGCTCGGCCCCCTACGAGCGGTACTTC. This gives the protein CASSSAPYERYF.

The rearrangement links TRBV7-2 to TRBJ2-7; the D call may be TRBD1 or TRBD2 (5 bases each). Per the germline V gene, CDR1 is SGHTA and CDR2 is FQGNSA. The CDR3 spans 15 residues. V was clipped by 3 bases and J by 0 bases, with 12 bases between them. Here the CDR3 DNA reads TGTGCCAGCAGCTTCGTCGGGACGCCCTCCTACGAGCAGTACTTC. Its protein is CASSFVGTPSYEQYF.

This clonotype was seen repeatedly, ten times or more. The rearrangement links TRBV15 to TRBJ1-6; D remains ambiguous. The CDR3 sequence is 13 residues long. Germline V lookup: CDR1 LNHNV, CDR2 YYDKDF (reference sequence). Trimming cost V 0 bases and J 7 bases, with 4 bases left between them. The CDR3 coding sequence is TGTGCCACCAGCAGAGATAAGAATTCACCCCTCCACTTT. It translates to CATSRDKNSPLHF.

CDR3 DNA: TGTGCCAGCAGTTACGAAGGGGTCAATGGCTACACCTTC. Its translation is CASSYEGVNGYTF. The chain combines TRBV6-5 with TRBJ1-2, with a possible D match to TRBD1 (5 bases). V was shortened by 2 bases and J by 6 bases, with 10 bases between the two germline ends. This CDR3 contains 13 residues. CDR1 and CDR2 from the germline V gene are MNHEY and SVGAGI.

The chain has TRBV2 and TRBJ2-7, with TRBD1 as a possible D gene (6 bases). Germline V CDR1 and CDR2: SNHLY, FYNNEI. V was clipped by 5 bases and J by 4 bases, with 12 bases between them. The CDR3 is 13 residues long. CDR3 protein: CASSYGTMYEQYF. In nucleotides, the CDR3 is TGTGCCAGCAGTTACGGGACAATGTACGAGCAGTACTTC.

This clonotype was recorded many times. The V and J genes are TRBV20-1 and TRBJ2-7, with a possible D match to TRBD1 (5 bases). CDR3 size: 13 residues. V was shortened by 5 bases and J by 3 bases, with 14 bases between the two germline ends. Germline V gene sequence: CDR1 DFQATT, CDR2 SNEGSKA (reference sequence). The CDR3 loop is CSAVLVDSYEQYF. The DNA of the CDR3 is TGCAGTGCTGTCCTTGTTGACAGCTACGAGCAGTACTTC.

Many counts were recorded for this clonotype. Here the CDR3 DNA reads TGTGCCAGCAGCATTCTCGCCGCCAGGCTAAATAATTCACCCCTCCACTTT. It codes for CASSILAARLNNSPLHF. The V and J genes are TRBV10-3 and TRBJ1-6; D gene unclear. Trimming removed 10 bases from V and 5 bases from J, with 24 bases in between. The CDR3 extends over 17 amino acids. Germline V CDR1 and CDR2: ENHRY, SYGVKD.

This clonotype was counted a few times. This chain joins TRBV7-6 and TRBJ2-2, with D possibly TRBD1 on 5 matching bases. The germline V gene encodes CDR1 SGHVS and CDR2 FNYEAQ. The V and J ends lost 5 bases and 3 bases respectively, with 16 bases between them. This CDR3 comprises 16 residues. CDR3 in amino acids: CASSQDWVRDTGELFF. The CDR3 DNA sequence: TGTGCCAGCAGCCAAGATTGGGTCAGGGACACCGGGGAGCTGTTTTTT. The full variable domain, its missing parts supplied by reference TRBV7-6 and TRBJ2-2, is GAGVSQSPRYKVTKRGQDVALRCDPISGHVSLYWYRQALGQGPEFLTYFNYEAQQDKSGLPNDRFSAERPEGSISTLTIQRTEQRDSAMYRCASSQDWVRDTGELFFGEGSRLTVL.

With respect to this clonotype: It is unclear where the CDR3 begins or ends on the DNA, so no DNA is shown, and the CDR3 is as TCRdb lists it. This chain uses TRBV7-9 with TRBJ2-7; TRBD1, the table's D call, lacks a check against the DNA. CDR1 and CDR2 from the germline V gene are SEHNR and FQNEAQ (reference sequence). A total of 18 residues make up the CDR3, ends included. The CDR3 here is CASSFGPGWSEESYEQYF.

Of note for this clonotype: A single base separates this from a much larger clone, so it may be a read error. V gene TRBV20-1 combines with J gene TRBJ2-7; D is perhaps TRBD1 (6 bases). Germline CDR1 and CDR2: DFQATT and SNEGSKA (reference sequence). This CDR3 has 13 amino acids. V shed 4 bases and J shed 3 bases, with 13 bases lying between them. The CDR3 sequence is CSAMTGQNYEQYF. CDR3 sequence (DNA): TGCAGTGCTATGACTGGACAGAACTACGAGCAGTACTTC.

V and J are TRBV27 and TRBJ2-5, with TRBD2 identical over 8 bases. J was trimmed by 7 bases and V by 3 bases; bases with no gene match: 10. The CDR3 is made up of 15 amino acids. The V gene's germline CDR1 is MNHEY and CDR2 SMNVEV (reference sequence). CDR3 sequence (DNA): TGTGCCAGCAGTTTTTTGGCGGGAGGCCCAGGGACCCAGTACTTC. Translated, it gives CASSFLAGGPGTQYF.

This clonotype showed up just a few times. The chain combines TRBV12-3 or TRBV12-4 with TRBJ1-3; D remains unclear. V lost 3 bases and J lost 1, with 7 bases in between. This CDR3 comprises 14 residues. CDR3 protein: CASSLQRSGNTIYF. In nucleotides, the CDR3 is TGTGCCAGCAGTTTGCAGCGTTCTGGAAACACCATATATTTT.

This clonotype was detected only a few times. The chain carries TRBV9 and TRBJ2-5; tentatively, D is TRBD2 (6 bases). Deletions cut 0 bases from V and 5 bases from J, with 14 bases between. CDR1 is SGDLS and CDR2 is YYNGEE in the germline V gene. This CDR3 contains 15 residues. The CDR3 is CASSVGPGEEETQYF. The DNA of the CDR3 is TGTGCCAGCAGCGTAGGGCCGGGGGAGGAGGAGACCCAGTACTTC.

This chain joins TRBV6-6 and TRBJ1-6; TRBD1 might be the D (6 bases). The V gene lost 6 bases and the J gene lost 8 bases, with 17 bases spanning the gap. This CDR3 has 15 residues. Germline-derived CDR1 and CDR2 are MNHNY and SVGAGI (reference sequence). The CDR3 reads CASRTQGRGYSPLHF. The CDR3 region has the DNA TGTGCCAGCAGAACCCAGGGGCGCGGGTATTCACCCCTCCACTTT.

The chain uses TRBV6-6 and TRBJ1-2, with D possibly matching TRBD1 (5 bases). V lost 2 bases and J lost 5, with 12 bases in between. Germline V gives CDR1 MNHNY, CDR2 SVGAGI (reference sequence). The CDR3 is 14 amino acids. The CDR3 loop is CASSYATARYGYTF. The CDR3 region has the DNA TGTGCCAGCAGTTACGCGACAGCCCGTTATGGCTACACCTTC.

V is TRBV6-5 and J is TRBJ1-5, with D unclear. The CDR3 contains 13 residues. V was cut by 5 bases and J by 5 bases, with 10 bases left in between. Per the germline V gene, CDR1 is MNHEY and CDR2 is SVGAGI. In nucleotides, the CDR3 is TGTGCCAGCAGTGAAGTTCCGGATCAGCCCCAGCATTTT. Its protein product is CASSEVPDQPQHF.

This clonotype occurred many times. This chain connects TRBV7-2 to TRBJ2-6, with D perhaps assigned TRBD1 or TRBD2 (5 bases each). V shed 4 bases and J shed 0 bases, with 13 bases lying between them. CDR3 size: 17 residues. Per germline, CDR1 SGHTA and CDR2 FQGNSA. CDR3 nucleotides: TGTGCCAGCAGCTGGGGACCCTCAAGCTCTGGGGCCAACGTCCTGACTTTC. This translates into CASSWGPSSSGANVLTF.

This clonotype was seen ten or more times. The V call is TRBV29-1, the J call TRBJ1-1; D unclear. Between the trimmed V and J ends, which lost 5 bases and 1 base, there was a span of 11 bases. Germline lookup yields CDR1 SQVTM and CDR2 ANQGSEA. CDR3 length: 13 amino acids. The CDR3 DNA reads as TGCAGCGTTCTATGGGTCGGGAACACTGAAGCTTTCTTT. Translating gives CSVLWVGNTEAFF. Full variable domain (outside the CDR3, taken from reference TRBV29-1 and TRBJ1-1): SAVISQKPSRDICQRGTSLTIQCQVDSQVTMMFWYRQQPGQSLTLIATANQGSEATYESGFVIDKFPISRPNLTFSTLTVSNMSPEDSSIYLCSVLWVGNTEAFFGQGTRLTVV.

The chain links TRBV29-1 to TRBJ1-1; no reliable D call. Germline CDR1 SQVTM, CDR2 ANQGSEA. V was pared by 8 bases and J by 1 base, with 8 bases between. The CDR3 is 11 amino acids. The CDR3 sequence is CSPWPNTEAFF. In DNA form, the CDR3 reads TGCAGCCCATGGCCGAACACTGAAGCTTTCTTT.

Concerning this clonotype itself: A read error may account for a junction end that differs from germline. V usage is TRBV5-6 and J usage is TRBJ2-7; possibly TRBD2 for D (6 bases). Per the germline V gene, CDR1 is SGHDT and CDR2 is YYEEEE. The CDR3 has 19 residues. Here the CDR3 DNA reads TGCGCCAGCAGCCAAGATTATTGCCGTTGGGACTGCCGATCCTACGAGCAGTACTTC. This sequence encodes CASSQDYCRWDCRSYEQYF.

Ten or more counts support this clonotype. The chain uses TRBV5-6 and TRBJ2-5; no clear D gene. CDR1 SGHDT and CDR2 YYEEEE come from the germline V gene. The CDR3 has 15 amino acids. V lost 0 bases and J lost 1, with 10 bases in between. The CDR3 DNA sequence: TGTGCCAGCAGCTTGGGACCACTTGGCCAAGAGACCCAGTACTTC. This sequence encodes CASSLGPLGQETQYF. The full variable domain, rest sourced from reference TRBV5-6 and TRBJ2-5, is DAGVTQSPTHLIKTRGQQVTLRCSPKSGHDTVSWYQQALGQGPQFIFQYYEEEERQRGNFPDRFSGHQFPNYSSELNVNALLLGDSALYLCASSLGPLGQETQYFGPGTRLLVL.

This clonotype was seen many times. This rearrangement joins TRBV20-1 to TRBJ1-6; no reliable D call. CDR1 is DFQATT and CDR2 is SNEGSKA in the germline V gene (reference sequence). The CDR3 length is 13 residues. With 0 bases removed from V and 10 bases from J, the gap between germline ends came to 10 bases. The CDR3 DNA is TGCAGTGCTAGAGATACCCCCGGGTCACCCCTCCACTTT. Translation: CSARDTPGSPLHF.

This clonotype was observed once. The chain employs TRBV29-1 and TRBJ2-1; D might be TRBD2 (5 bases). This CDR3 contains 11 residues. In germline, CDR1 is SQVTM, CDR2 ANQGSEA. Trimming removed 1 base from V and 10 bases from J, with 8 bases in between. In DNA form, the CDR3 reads TGCAGCGTTGAAGCCGGGATCGAGCAGTTCTTC. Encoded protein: CSVEAGIEQFF.

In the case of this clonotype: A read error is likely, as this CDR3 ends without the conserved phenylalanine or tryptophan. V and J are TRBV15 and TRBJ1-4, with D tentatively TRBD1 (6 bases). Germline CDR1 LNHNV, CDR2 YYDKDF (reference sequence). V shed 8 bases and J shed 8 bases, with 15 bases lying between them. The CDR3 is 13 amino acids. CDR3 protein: CATAGGREEKLFL. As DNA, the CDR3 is TGTGCCACCGCGGGGGGCCGGGAAGAAAAACTGTTTCTT.

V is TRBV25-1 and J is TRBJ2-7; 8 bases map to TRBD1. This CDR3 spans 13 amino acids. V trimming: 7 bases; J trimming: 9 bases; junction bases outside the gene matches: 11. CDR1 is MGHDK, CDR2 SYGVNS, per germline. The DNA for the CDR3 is TGTGCCAGCATGGACAGGGTCCCTTTACGGCAGTACTTC. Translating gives CASMDRVPLRQYF.

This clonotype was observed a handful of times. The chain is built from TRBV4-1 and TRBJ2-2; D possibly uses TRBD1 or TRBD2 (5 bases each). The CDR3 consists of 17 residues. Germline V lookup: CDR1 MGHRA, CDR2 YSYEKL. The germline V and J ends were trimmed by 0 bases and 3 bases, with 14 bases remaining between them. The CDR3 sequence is CASSQELGTGHTGELFF. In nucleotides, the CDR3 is TGCGCCAGCAGCCAAGAACTAGGGACGGGGCACACCGGGGAGCTGTTTTTT.

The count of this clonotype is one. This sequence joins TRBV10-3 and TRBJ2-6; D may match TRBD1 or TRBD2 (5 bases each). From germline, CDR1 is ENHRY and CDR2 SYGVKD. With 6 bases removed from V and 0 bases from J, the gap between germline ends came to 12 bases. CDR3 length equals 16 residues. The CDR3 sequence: CAISQERGSGANVLTF. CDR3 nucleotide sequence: TGTGCCATCAGCCAAGAGAGGGGCTCTGGGGCCAACGTCCTGACTTTC.

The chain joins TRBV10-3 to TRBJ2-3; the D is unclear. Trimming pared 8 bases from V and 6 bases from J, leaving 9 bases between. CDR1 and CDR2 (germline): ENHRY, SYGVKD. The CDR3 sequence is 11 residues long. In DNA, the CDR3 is TGTGCCATCGGGCAAGGGGATACGCAGTATTTT. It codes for CAIGQGDTQYF.